This T cell receptor (beta chain) was recorded in a study of blood T cell repertoires in COVID-19 (TCRdb year 2020). Broadly, across the study: Collaborator samples came from the United States, Italy and Spain and covered acute and convalescent phases of COVID-19. HLA class I and class II types, where available, came from metadata supplied by the sample provider rather than from assay-based typing. Samples were obtained from the ongoing ImmuneRACE study (first 160 participants) and from 950 to 1,500 subjects provided by 6 global collaborators. The material from the prospective study consisted of cDNA or gDNA derived from T cells, B-cell-depleted T cells, or PBMCs. The sample metadata nearly always contained a de-identified subject ID, COVID-19 status, age in years and sex. The repertoires were released in a freely available public database meant as a resource for research on the immune response to SARS-CoV-2. Deeply sampled blood TCRbeta repertoires from subjects exposed to, actively infected with, or recovered from COVID-19 were included in the dataset.

One collaborating source in Seattle enrolled patients during active infection and followed them longitudinally through the course of disease. The collaborating institutions used their own protocols to collect whole blood in K2EDTA tubes. For TCRbeta analysis, collaborators shipped samples in one of three forms: frozen whole blood, isolated PBMCs, or DNA extracted from either of those sample types. TCRbeta CDR3 regions were amplified from genomic DNA by means of the immunoSEQ Assay, a bias-controlled multiplex PCR. The paper's data handling went like this. The number of nucleated cells in each sample was estimated by amplification of reference gene primers within the assay. To quantify the absolute abundance of each unique TCRbeta CDR3 rearrangement, sequence reads were collapsed and filtered. For each sample, productive Simpson clonality was calculated as the square root of Simpson's diversity index over productive rearrangements. TCRdb carries this immuneACCESS record with in-frame sequences only. Its versions omit some clonotypes, under half of them owing to an unresolved V gene in the studies checked, with the rest unexplained. V and J calls and clone size follow that table, whereas D and trimming were derived from the DNA. This sample comprises about 170,000 clones, 84% of them detected only once. The ten largest clonotypes hold roughly 2.7% of the sample.

Taken from cysteine to phenylalanine, the CDR3 has 13 residues. The retained sequence is limited to the CDR3, 39 bases, with the frame set at the first base. Relative to germline, V is 7 bases shorter and J is 3 bases shorter, with 12 bases between their ends. The germline V gene supplies CDR1 SNHLY and CDR2 FYNNEI. This clone was recorded a few times. What this receptor recognizes is not known. No much larger clone is present one base from it, and per-base qualities are unavailable. Here is what the overall study found, with its caveats: How much clinical and demographic metadata was included differed by source and by participant, and the metadata was provided uncurated.

This clonotype was sampled from a woman older than 75 with COVID-19, enrolled during active disease. The specimen was peripheral blood. Rearrangement joined TRBV2 to TRBJ1-1; the D gene is unclear. CDR3 loop: CASTLSGYTEAFF. The sequence in DNA is TGTGCCAGCACCCTCAGCGGATACACTGAAGCTTTCTTT.